This T cell receptor (beta chain) was identified in a study of HIV-infected patients and healthy controls. Via MiXCR, TCRdb re-called the 5' RACE reads, giving one row per CDR3 protein. The sample has approximately 67,000 distinct CDR3 sequences; roughly a sixth are singletons. The sequence was obtained from a human donor in good health. Source material: CD4+ T cells from blood.

The CDR3 nucleotides read TGTGCCAGCAGTCAACGACAGACGAACACTGAAGCTTTCTTT. The encoded protein is CASSQRQTNTEAFF. This chain uses TRBV12-3 or TRBV12-4 with TRBJ1-1; a weak D match, TRBD1 (5 bases). Trimming took 5 bases from V and 1 from J, leaving 11 bases between them. The CDR3 contains 14 residues.